The next 15 T cell receptor beta chains were all read from a single sample in a study of Graves' ophthalmopathy and Graves' hyperthyroidism. Investigators amplified TCR beta CDR3 regions from RNA transcripts. Second-round multiplex PCR came after first-round RT-PCR with HTBI primers. TCRdb independently ran MiXCR on the multiplex PCR reads; one entry per CDR3 protein. This sample has 650,000 to 900,000 distinct CDR3 sequences, with roughly two fifths found just once. The sequencing sample was made of peripheral blood. These receptors all stem from an adult man with Graves' ophthalmopathy.

This clonotype was picked up a small number of times. V and J are TRBV7-9 and TRBJ2-2, with D perhaps TRBD1 (5 bases). The V and J ends lost 3 bases and 4 bases respectively, with 9 bases between them. This CDR3 region has 14 residues. CDR1 and CDR2 (germline): SEHNR, FQNEAQ (reference sequence). CDR3 protein: CASSFRGATGELFF. Written as DNA, the CDR3 is TGTGCCAGCAGCTTTCGTGGGGCCACCGGGGAGCTGTTTTTT.

This chain links TRBV2 with TRBJ2-7; 8 nucleotides line up with TRBD2. The V segment lost 6 bases and the J segment 5 bases; nucleotides outside the gene matches: 15. CDR1 is SNHLY, CDR2 FYNNEI, per germline. The CDR3 runs to 16 residues. CDR3 sequence (DNA): TGTGCCAGCAGCTTAGGTAGCGGGATCTCCTCTGACGAGCAGTACTTC. Amino acid sequence: CASSLGSGISSDEQYF. Complete variable domain (other parts from reference TRBV2 and TRBJ2-7): EPEVTQTPSHQVTQMGQEVILRCVPISNHLYFYWYRQILGQKVEFLVSFYNNEISEKSEIFDDQFSVERPDGSNFTLKIRSTKLEDSAMYFCASSLGSGISSDEQYFGPGTRLTVT.

CDR3 in amino acids: CASSLSGAGGQPQHF. In DNA form, the CDR3 reads TGTGCCAGCAGTTTATCTGGGGCAGGGGGTCAGCCCCAGCATTTT. This chain joins TRBV7-9 and TRBJ1-5; the match to TRBD1 covers 7 bases. After removal of 6 bases from V and 6 bases from J, the junction contained 11 bases not matched to a gene. Germline assignment: CDR1 SEHNR and CDR2 FQNEAQ (reference sequence). The CDR3 is 15 amino acids.

About this clonotype: This may be a read error: a much more frequent sequence differs by one nucleotide. The V and J genes are TRBV11-2 and TRBJ1-1; D is unclear. V was pared by 1 base and J by 6 bases, with 9 bases between. The CDR3 runs to 13 residues. CDR1 is SGHAT and CDR2 is FQNNGV in the germline V gene. CDR3 sequence: CASSLGPTSEAFF. The CDR3 nucleotides read TGTGCCAGCAGCTTAGGACCGACTTCTGAAGCTTTCTTT.

This clonotype has at least ten counts. The V and J genes are TRBV9 and TRBJ2-5; D may match TRBD1 or TRBD2 (5 bases each). Trimming pared 0 bases from V and 7 bases from J, leaving 16 bases between. The CDR3 is 15 amino acids. Germline CDR1 SGDLS, CDR2 YYNGEE. The CDR3 is CASSVVGTPEATQYF. CDR3 DNA sequence: TGTGCCAGCAGCGTAGTGGGGACCCCGGAGGCGACCCAGTACTTC.

The gene calls are TRBV7-8 and TRBJ1-6, with D perhaps matching TRBD1 (6 bases). Germline V gene sequence: CDR1 SGHVS, CDR2 FQNEAQ. Trimming removed 1 base at V and 4 bases at J, with 11 bases between. The CDR3 contains 16 residues. The CDR3 here is CASSLEGQSYNSPLHF. DNA for the CDR3: TGTGCCAGCAGCTTAGAAGGACAGTCTTATAATTCACCCCTCCACTTT.

This clonotype was picked up many times. This chain uses TRBV5-6 with TRBJ1-5; D is unresolved. CDR1 SGHDT and CDR2 YYEEEE come from the germline V gene. The CDR3 is 15 residues long. Trimming removed 4 bases from V and 0 bases from J, with 11 bases in between. CDR3 sequence: CASSLGGYSNQPQHF. CDR3 DNA sequence: TGTGCCAGCAGCCTCGGAGGATATAGCAATCAGCCCCAGCATTTT.

This clonotype was detected a few times. The gene calls are TRBV25-1 and TRBJ1-5; unclear D gene. There are 13 residues in the CDR3. The V end lost 4 bases, the J end lost 2 bases, and 6 bases lay between the germline ends. Germline V gene data show CDR1 as MGHDK and CDR2 as SYGVNS. The CDR3 spells CASSGRGNQPQHF. Here the CDR3 DNA reads TGTGCCAGCAGTGGGAGGGGCAATCAGCCCCAGCATTTT.

This clonotype showed up just a few times. This sequence joins TRBV7-9 and TRBJ2-7; 8 bases agree with TRBD1. CDR3 size: 15 residues. V trimming: 1 base; J trimming: 2 bases; junction bases outside the gene matches: 4. Germline V CDR1 and CDR2: SEHNR, FQNEAQ (reference sequence). CDR3: CASSLVRGLAYEQYF. DNA for the CDR3: TGTGCCAGCAGCTTAGTCAGGGGGCTAGCCTACGAGCAGTACTTC.

This clonotype was counted a few times. The chain joins TRBV20-1 to TRBJ1-5; 7 bases are shared with TRBD1. CDR3 length: 17 residues. From germline, CDR1 is DFQATT and CDR2 SNEGSKA (reference sequence). The V and J ends lost 3 bases and 6 bases, in that order; junction bases with no gene match: 17. The CDR3 loop is CSARSGPIGQDRQPQHF. The CDR3 DNA is TGCAGTGCTAGGTCGGGCCCCATCGGACAGGATCGTCAGCCCCAGCATTTT.

As for this clonotype: One end of the junction fails to match germline, which may point to a read error. This chain links TRBV11-1 with TRBJ2-7; D is perhaps TRBD1 (6 bases). CDR3 length: 16 residues. Germline V gene sequence: CDR1 SGHAT, CDR2 FQDESV (reference sequence). The CDR3 region has the DNA TGTGCCCGCAGCTCCCAGAGAGGGGGACCCTCCTACGAGCAGTACTTC. Encoded protein: CARSSQRGGPSYEQYF.

Here the CDR3 reads CASRDRGGKAFF. Written as DNA, the CDR3 is TGTGCCAGTAGGGACAGGGGGGGGAAAGCTTTCTTT. The chain recombines TRBV19 with TRBJ1-1, with 10 bases matching TRBD1. CDR1 and CDR2 from the germline V gene are LNHDA and SQIVND (reference sequence). V was clipped by 6 bases and J by 9 bases; unmatched bases: 4. The CDR3 is 12 residues long.

The chain is built from TRBV7-9 and TRBJ2-2; perhaps D is TRBD1 or TRBD2 (5 bases each). Looked up from germline, CDR1 is SEHNR and CDR2 is FQNEAQ (reference sequence). The CDR3 extends over 19 amino acids. Trimming removed 3 bases from V and 5 bases from J, with 25 bases in between. CDR3 residues: CASSFTVSGPVSPTGELFF. CDR3 coding DNA: TGTGCCAGCAGCTTTACCGTCTCGGGACCGGTTTCCCCAACCGGGGAGCTGTTTTTT.

The rearrangement joins TRBV14 to TRBJ1-2; no clear D. The CDR3 has 13 residues. V was shortened by 4 bases and J by 5 bases, with 11 bases between the two germline ends. Looked up from germline, CDR1 is SGHDN and CDR2 is FVKESK. The CDR3 here is CASSPDTVYGYTF. The CDR3 DNA follows: TGTGCCAGCAGCCCAGATACGGTTTATGGCTACACCTTC.

The chain recombines TRBV2 with TRBJ1-2; D unclear. Germline CDR1 SNHLY, CDR2 FYNNEI. CDR3 length: 14 amino acids. Trimming left V 4 bases short and J 4 bases short, with 13 bases between. The CDR3 DNA reads TGTGCCAGCAGTGCACAGCAAACTGGCTATGGCTACACCTTC. This translates into CASSAQQTGYGYTF.